This T cell receptor beta chain was documented in a study of spatial heterogeneity in lung cancer. Overall study: The study found that TCR transcript counts in tumor regions correlated strongly with a matched bulk RNA-seq T cell module score. The study observed each unique TCR and UMI combination more than ten times on average in raw reads.

TCRdb recomputed calls from the 5' RACE reads with MiXCR, one row per CDR3 protein. Of about 13,000 distinct CDR3 sequences in the sample, approximately 5.6% were seen once. The study, taken as a whole, reports: The authors estimated that around 7% of tumor T cells were covered for alpha chains and 13% to 15% for beta chains. In tumors, expanded intratumoral alpha and beta TCR counts tracked mutation counts.

Time point given: sample taken at primary tumor resection. TCRs were sequenced from unsorted whole RNA of tumor, nontumor lung or PBMC. Of note for this clonotype: Its antigen is currently unknown. A library made for alpha chains picked up this beta chain off target, so its size means little.

This CDR3 is built from 15 residues. Trimming cost V 8 bases and J 5 bases; bases outside gene matches: 8. Germline V CDR1 and CDR2: ENHRY, SYGVKD. The chain couples TRBV10-3 to TRBJ1-6, with TRBD1 identical over 8 bases. The receptor comes from a female donor with early-stage non-small cell lung cancer. The sample in question was lung tumor tissue, obtained at surgery. CDR3 bases: TGTGCCATCTCGGACAGGGCGTCCGATAATTCACCCCTCCACTTT. It codes for CAISDRASDNSPLHF.